This T cell receptor beta chain originates from a study of HIV-infected patients and healthy controls. Broader study findings: Healthy controls carried many MAIT alpha-chain CDR3s, while HIV+ repertoires had few. Eight alpha and eight beta V genes differed significantly in mean usage between HIV-infected patients and controls.

The CDR3 loop spans 18 amino acids. J was trimmed by 8 bases and V by 3 bases; bases with no gene match: 15. The germline gives CDR1 SGDLS, CDR2 YYNGEE. All unsorted peripheral T cells were captured because whole blood was used without fractionation. Alpha and beta constant-region primers primed reverse transcription of 500 to 550 ng RNA. Each of the alpha and beta chains got its own library through chain-specific third strand synthesis with indices. The library had 12-nucleotide molecular identifiers formed by two random hexamers joined together. In TCRdb, the 5' RACE reads were re-called with MiXCR into one record per CDR3 protein. The sample includes roughly 7,300 distinct CDR3 sequences, less than 9% of them seen just once. In its sample, this clonotype was seen a few times. The antigen is undetermined.

Source: blood, taken before antiretroviral therapy. V is TRBV9 and J is TRBJ2-1; 12 positions match TRBD2. The source of this sequence is an adult with HIV infection. The CDR3, as DNA: TGTGCCAGCAGCGCCTCGAAGGGGCTAGCGGGAGGGCCTGATGAGCAGTTCTTC. Protein sequence: CASSASKGLAGGPDEQFF.